The clone carrying this TCR beta chain appeared once. What it binds is unknown. The data were obtained in a study of cytomegalovirus exposure and HLA in healthy donors. Looking at the study overall: As released early, the data held some 85 million unique TCRs from HLA-typed donors.

The PCR employed 60 Vbeta primers together with 13 Jbeta primers. Profiled with immunoSEQ multiplex PCR; TCRdb holds only in-frame clones, not every one. The top ten hold roughly 8% of the sample, which has 150,000 to 180,000 clones, around 75% seen once. The CDR3 has 17 amino acids. V lost 4 bases to trimming and J lost 0 bases; unmatched junction nucleotides: 10. CDR1 and CDR2 from the germline V gene are SGDLS and YYNGEE. Study results and limitations: Donors belonging to an Asian-associated ancestry cluster reportedly showed fewer N-insertions in productive TCRs than the roughly 700-donor mean, according to what a later analysis found. One cluster of highly shared sequence variants probably arose as a sequencing artifact.

The V and J genes are TRBV9 and TRBJ1-3; 7 nucleotides match TRBD1. The TCR originated in a man under 40 in good health and CMV-seropositive. The sequenced sample was PBMCs. CDR3 sequence reads: CASSPLRTGASGNTIYF. The DNA of the CDR3 is TGTGCCAGCAGCCCTCTTCGGACAGGCGCCTCTGGAAACACCATATATTTT.